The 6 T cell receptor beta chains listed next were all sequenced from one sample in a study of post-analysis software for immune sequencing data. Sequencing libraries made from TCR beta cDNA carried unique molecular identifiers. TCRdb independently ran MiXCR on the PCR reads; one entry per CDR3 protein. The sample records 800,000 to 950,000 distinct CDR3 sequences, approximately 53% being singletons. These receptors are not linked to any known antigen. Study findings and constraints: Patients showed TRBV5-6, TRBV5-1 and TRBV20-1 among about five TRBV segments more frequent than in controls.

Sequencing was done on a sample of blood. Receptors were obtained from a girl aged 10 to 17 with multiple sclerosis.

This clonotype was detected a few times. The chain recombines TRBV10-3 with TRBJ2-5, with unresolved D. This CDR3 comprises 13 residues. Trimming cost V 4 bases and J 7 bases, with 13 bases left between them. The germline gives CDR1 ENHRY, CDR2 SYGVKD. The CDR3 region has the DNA TGTGCCATCAGTGCGAATGACAAGGGGACCCAGTACTTC. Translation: CAISANDKGTQYF.

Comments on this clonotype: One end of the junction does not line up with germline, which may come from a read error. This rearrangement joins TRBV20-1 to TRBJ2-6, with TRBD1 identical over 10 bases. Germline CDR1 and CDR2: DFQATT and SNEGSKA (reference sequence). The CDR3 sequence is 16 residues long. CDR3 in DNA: TGCAGTGCTCCGACAGGGGGCGCTTCTGGGGCCAACGTCCGGACTTTC. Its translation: CSAPTGGASGANVRTF.

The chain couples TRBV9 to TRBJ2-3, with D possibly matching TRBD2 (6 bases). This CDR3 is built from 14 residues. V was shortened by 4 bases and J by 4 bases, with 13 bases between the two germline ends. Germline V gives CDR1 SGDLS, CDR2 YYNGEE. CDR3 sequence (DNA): TGTGCCAGCAGCCCCGGTAGCGGCCCAGATACGCAGTATTTT. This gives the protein CASSPGSGPDTQYF.

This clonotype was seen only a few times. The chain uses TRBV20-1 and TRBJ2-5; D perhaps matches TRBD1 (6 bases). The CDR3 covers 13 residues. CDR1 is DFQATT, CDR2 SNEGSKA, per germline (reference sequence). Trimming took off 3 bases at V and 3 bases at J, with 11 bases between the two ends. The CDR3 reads CSARGQLEETQYF. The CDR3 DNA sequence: TGCAGTGCTAGGGGACAACTCGAAGAGACCCAGTACTTC.

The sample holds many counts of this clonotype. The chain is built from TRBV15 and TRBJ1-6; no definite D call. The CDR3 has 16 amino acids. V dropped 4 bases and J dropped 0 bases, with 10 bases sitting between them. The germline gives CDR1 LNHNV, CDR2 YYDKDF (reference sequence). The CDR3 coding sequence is TGTGCCACCAGCACAGAAACGAGCTCCTATAATTCACCCCTCCACTTT. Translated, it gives CATSTETSSYNSPLHF.

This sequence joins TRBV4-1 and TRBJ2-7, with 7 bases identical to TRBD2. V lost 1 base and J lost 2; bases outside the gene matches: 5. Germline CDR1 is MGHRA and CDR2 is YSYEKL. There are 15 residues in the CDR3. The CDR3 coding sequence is TGCGCCAGCAGCCAAGGGCAGCGGGGACCCTACGAGCAGTACTTC. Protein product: CASSQGQRGPYEQYF.